This passage covers 18 T cell receptor beta chains from one sample sequenced in a study of cytomegalovirus exposure and HLA in healthy donors. The PCR was carried out with 60 Vbeta primers and 13 Jbeta primers. Produced via immunoSEQ multiplex PCR; TCRdb's table is partial and in-frame only. The data show 100,000 to 150,000 clones, 74% seen once. Sequencing was performed on PBMCs. These receptor sequences come from a man aged 40-49 years in good health and CMV-seropositive.

This chain joins TRBV28 and TRBJ1-2; 7 nucleotides match TRBD1. J lost 2 bases, V lost 5 bases, and 8 bases had no gene match. Germline lookup yields CDR1 MDHEN and CDR2 SYDVKM. The CDR3 is made up of 15 amino acids. This CDR3 reads CASSPDPGQNYGYTF. The CDR3 region has the DNA TGTGCCAGCAGTCCGGATCCGGGACAGAACTATGGCTACACCTTC.

The rearrangement links TRBV23-1 to TRBJ2-7; D gene uncertain. TRBV23-1 carries the ORF label, with uncertain function. Trimming stripped 1 base from V and 3 bases from J, with 13 bases between. This CDR3 is 15 amino acids long. CDR3 nucleotide sequence: TGCGCCAGCAGTCAATTCGTACAGCTACTCTACGAGCAGTACTTC. This translates into CASSQFVQLLYEQYF.

The chain couples TRBV28 to TRBJ2-4; TRBD1 aligns across 8 bases. Germline lookup yields CDR1 MDHEN and CDR2 SYDVKM. V lost 4 bases and J lost 3; bases outside the gene matches: 17. CDR3 length: 19 residues. Here the CDR3 reads CASSSTSTGAEKDKNIQYF. The DNA for the CDR3 is TGTGCCAGCAGTTCGACTTCGACAGGGGCGGAAAAGGACAAAAACATTCAGTACTTC.

The gene calls are TRBV6-1 and TRBJ1-2, with D tentatively TRBD1 (5 bases). The CDR3 has 13 residues. V was trimmed by 3 bases and J by 8 bases, leaving 13 bases between them. Germline loops: CDR1 MNHNS, CDR2 SASEGT. The CDR3 DNA sequence: TGTGCCAGCAGTGATGGGGACTTTAGGGGCTACACCTTC. Protein sequence: CASSDGDFRGYTF.

The chain joins TRBV19 to TRBJ1-2; D perhaps matches TRBD1 (5 bases). CDR1 LNHDA and CDR2 SQIVND come from the germline V gene (reference sequence). Trimming pared 4 bases from V and 8 bases from J, leaving 11 bases between. The CDR3 has 12 amino acids. For the CDR3, the DNA is TGTGCCAGTAGTAGGGATGACAGAGGCTACACCTTC. Protein sequence: CASSRDDRGYTF.

The rearrangement links TRBV6-6 to TRBJ2-1, with D possibly matching TRBD1 (5 bases). V was cut by 6 bases and J by 0 bases, with 15 bases left in between. Germline loops: CDR1 MNHNY, CDR2 SVGAGI (reference sequence). This CDR3 is built from 16 residues. The CDR3 loop reads CASSLDSGGSYNEQFF. CDR3 DNA: TGTGCCAGCAGCCTAGACAGTGGTGGCTCCTACAATGAGCAGTTCTTC.

V gene TRBV11-2 combines with J gene TRBJ1-1; D remains unclear. Germline V gene data show CDR1 as SGHAT and CDR2 as FQNNGV. CDR3 length: 13 amino acids. Trimming cost V 8 bases and J 10 bases, with 20 bases left between them. Written as DNA, the CDR3 is TGTGCCAGCTCTCGGGGTATTTGGTTGGGAGCTTTCTTT. It specifies CASSRGIWLGAFF.

Comment on this clone: Other DNA sequences in the sample encode the same CDR3. V is TRBV27 and J is TRBJ1-2, with 8 positions matching TRBD1. Germline trimming cut 5 bases from V and 1 base from J; bases unmatched to any gene: 9. The CDR3 loop spans 16 amino acids. Germline loops: CDR1 MNHEY, CDR2 SMNVEV (reference sequence). CDR3 sequence: CASSPDRGVINYGYTF. For the CDR3, the DNA is TGTGCCAGCAGTCCAGACAGGGGAGTTATTAACTATGGCTACACCTTC.

The CDR3 sequence: CASSPTSGRVYEQYF. CDR3 nucleotides: TGTGCCAGCAGCCCGACTAGCGGGAGAGTATACGAGCAGTACTTC. The chain couples TRBV11-1 to TRBJ2-7; 12 bases map to TRBD2. Unmatched junction bases numbered 6, after V lost 5 bases and J lost 4 bases. From germline, CDR1 is SGHAT and CDR2 FQDESV (reference sequence). The CDR3 covers 15 residues.

This chain uses TRBV7-9 with TRBJ1-1, with 7 bases lining up with TRBD1. Germline V gene sequence: CDR1 SEHNR, CDR2 FQNEAQ (reference sequence). V trimming: 2 bases; J trimming: 7 bases; junction bases outside the gene matches: 19. This CDR3 is built from 18 residues. The CDR3 DNA follows: TGTGCCAGCAGCTTATTTCCCCGCGTTGACAGGGAAGTGGTTGAAGCTTTCTTT. It is translated as CASSLFPRVDREVVEAFF.

This clone was observed a few times. The chain couples TRBV5-4 to TRBJ1-5; D may be TRBD1 (5 bases). CDR3 size: 16 residues. Per germline, CDR1 SGHNT and CDR2 YYREEE (reference sequence). Trimming pared 2 bases from V and 1 base from J, leaving 13 bases between. CDR3 coding DNA: TGTGCCAGCAGCTTAGGCGGGGGGAGGAGCAATCAGCCCCAGCATTTT. Its protein is CASSLGGGRSNQPQHF.

The table lists this clone with a count of one. The genes are TRBV18 and TRBJ2-2, with D tentatively TRBD1 (6 bases). V lost 1 base and J lost 9, with 18 bases in between. There are 16 residues in the CDR3. Germline V gene sequence: CDR1 KGHSH, CDR2 LQKENI. The CDR3 reads CASSPLRERGNRELFF. As DNA, the CDR3 is TGTGCCAGCTCACCACTCCGAGAGAGGGGGAACCGGGAGCTGTTTTTT.

The chain uses TRBV5-1 and TRBJ2-7; 9 bases are a match to TRBD1. J gave up 2 bases and V 4 bases, and 7 bases lay outside the gene matches. Germline V gene sequence: CDR1 SGHRS, CDR2 YFSETQ. This CDR3 has 15 residues. In DNA, the CDR3 is TGCGCCAGCAGCCTACGGGGACAGGGCACCTACGAGCAGTACTTC. It yields the protein CASSLRGQGTYEQYF.

V gene TRBV6-5 combines with J gene TRBJ1-1, with 10 positions matching TRBD1. Germline V gives CDR1 MNHEY, CDR2 SVGAGI. This CDR3 has 14 amino acids. V trimming: 2 bases; J trimming: 4 bases; junction bases outside the gene matches: 1. The CDR3 reads CASSYRTGGTEAFF. CDR3 nucleotide sequence: TGTGCCAGCAGTTACAGGACAGGGGGCACTGAAGCTTTCTTT.

This clone was picked up one time. The chain links TRBV15 to TRBJ1-1; 8 bases line up with TRBD1. CDR1 LNHNV and CDR2 YYDKDF come from the germline V gene (reference sequence). V was pared by 0 bases and J by 0 bases, with 3 bases of the junction left unmatched. The CDR3 contains 16 residues. The CDR3 loop is CATSREDRAMNTEAFF. CDR3 bases: TGTGCCACCAGCAGAGAGGACAGGGCCATGAACACTGAAGCTTTCTTT.

The chain combines TRBV14 with TRBJ2-1; the D is unclear. V lost 0 bases and J 0 bases, leaving 9 bases between the germline ends. CDR1 is SGHDN, CDR2 FVKESK, per germline. The CDR3 length is 16 residues. The CDR3 is CASSQEDRSSYNEQFF. In DNA form, the CDR3 reads TGTGCCAGCAGCCAAGAAGATAGGAGCTCCTACAATGAGCAGTTCTTC.

In this sample, this clone turned up once. This same CDR3 is encoded by further DNA sequences in the sample. J is TRBJ2-1 and V is TRBV7-6; D possibly corresponds to TRBD2 (5 bases). The germline CDR1 and CDR2 sequences are SGHVS and FNYEAQ. This CDR3 region has 14 residues. V dropped 1 base and J dropped 4 bases, with 8 bases sitting between them. CDR3: CASSLGAAYNEQFF. For the CDR3, the DNA is TGTGCCAGCAGCTTAGGAGCGGCGTACAATGAGCAGTTCTTC.

This clone came up a few times. The chain combines TRBV25-1 with TRBJ1-1; D is ambiguous. Trimming stripped 10 bases from V and 7 bases from J, with 19 bases between. This CDR3 has 13 residues. Germline values: CDR1 MGHDK, CDR2 SYGVNS. CDR3 residues: CATRLGEEGEAFF. DNA of the CDR3: TGTGCCACCCGCCTGGGTGAGGAGGGTGAAGCTTTCTTT.